These 10 T cell receptor beta chains originate from one sample sequenced in a study of T cell changes during pregnancy in multiple sclerosis. Measured with immunoSEQ multiplex PCR; TCRdb has only the in-frame clones, and not every one. The sample lists about 54,000 clones; 91% were seen once. The specimen comprised peripheral blood, sampled after pregnancy. The source is a female donor in good health, enrolled as a control in a pregnancy study.

This chain connects TRBV19 to TRBJ1-5, with TRBD1 matching over 7 bases. V dropped 7 bases and J dropped 0; count of bases not matched to a gene: 15. CDR1 is LNHDA, CDR2 SQIVND, per germline (reference sequence). The CDR3 is 18 amino acids. CDR3 in DNA: TGTGCCAGTACCAAGGTCATCGACAGGGCATATAGCAATCAGCCCCAGCATTTT. Protein: CASTKVIDRAYSNQPQHF.

This chain links TRBV6-1 with TRBJ2-1, with D uncertain. Trimming cost V 4 bases and J 2 bases, with 9 bases left between them. CDR1 and CDR2 (germline): MNHNS, SASEGT. The CDR3 consists of 14 residues. CDR3 residues: CASSGTLAYNEQFF. As DNA, the CDR3 is TGTGCCAGCAGTGGTACTCTAGCCTACAATGAGCAGTTCTTC.

The J gene is TRBJ2-3, the V gene TRBV2, with D possibly matching TRBD1 (5 bases). The V end lost 2 bases, the J end lost 13 bases, and 16 bases lay between the germline ends. The CDR3 covers 13 residues. From germline, CDR1 is SNHLY and CDR2 FYNNEI. CDR3 DNA sequence: TGTGCCAGCAGTGAAAATGGTGACAGAAAAAAGTATTTT. Translated: CASSENGDRKKYF.

This chain uses TRBV9 with TRBJ2-2; TRBD2 might be the D (6 bases). V shed 4 bases and J shed 2 bases, with 15 bases lying between them. Germline CDR1 is SGDLS and CDR2 is YYNGEE. This CDR3 has 16 residues. The CDR3 DNA reads TGTGCCAGCAGCTCTACCCTAGCGACTAACACCGGGGAGCTGTTTTTT. Protein sequence: CASSSTLATNTGELFF.

The chain uses TRBV18 and TRBJ1-5; D unclear. The CDR3 runs 13 residues. Germline V gene data show CDR1 as KGHSH and CDR2 as LQKENI. V was shortened by 3 bases and J by 5 bases, with 8 bases between the two germline ends. CDR3 residues: CASSPYSDQPQHF. The CDR3 coding sequence is TGTGCCAGCTCACCCTACTCCGATCAGCCCCAGCATTTT.

V gene TRBV28 combines with J gene TRBJ1-1, with D hard to call. Germline V CDR1 and CDR2: MDHEN, SYDVKM. V was clipped by 2 bases and J by 4 bases, with 5 bases between them. The length of the CDR3 is 12 residues. CDR3 sequence (DNA): TGTGCCAGCAGTTTAGGCCGCACTGAAGCTTTCTTT. Amino acid sequence: CASSLGRTEAFF.

The V call is TRBV14, the J call TRBJ2-7, with 10 bases fitting TRBD2. The CDR3 loop spans 15 amino acids. J was trimmed by 3 bases and V by 2 bases; bases with no gene match: 4. The V gene's germline CDR1 is SGHDN and CDR2 FVKESK. The CDR3 coding sequence is TGTGCCAGCAGCCAATGGACTAGCGGAAGCTACGAGCAGTACTTC. The encoded protein is CASSQWTSGSYEQYF.

The V call is TRBV15, the J call TRBJ1-1; TRBD1 matches at 7 bases. The germline gives CDR1 LNHNV, CDR2 YYDKDF (reference sequence). This CDR3 spans 15 amino acids. The V gene end was trimmed by 3 bases and the J gene end by 2 bases; junction bases not matched to a gene: 6. CDR3 in amino acids: CATSRNRGSNTEAFF. CDR3 sequence (DNA): TGTGCCACCAGCAGGAACAGGGGCTCAAACACTGAAGCTTTCTTT.

This clone was detected only once. The rearrangement links TRBV5-5 to TRBJ2-2; no clear D gene. The ends were cut back, 4 bases at V and 1 base at J, with 5 bases in the middle. The CDR3 is 13 amino acids. Germline V gives CDR1 SGHKS, CDR2 YYEKEE (reference sequence). This CDR3 reads CASSVGNTGELFF. In nucleotides, the CDR3 is TGTGCCAGCAGCGTCGGGAACACCGGGGAGCTGTTTTTT.

The chain couples TRBV6-5 to TRBJ2-7, with 8 nucleotides matching TRBD1. The CDR3 sequence is 14 residues long. V was clipped by 1 base and J by 7 bases; unmatched bases: 6. The germline gives CDR1 MNHEY, CDR2 SVGAGI. This chain's CDR3 is CASSYFLTGGEQYF. DNA of the CDR3: TGTGCCAGCAGTTACTTTCTAACAGGGGGGGAGCAGTACTTC.